The rows below give T cell receptor beta chains drawn from one sample of a study of blood T cells in healthy people across ages. Via MiXCR, TCRdb re-called the 5' RACE reads, giving one row per CDR3 protein. The sample consists of fewer than 800,000 distinct CDR3 sequences, approximately 31% of them appearing once. Sequenced material: blood. These receptors originate from a woman aged 80 or older in good health. Both conserved end residues are part of each CDR3. The order of the fields is J gene, V gene, clone size, D gene, CDR3 DNA, CDR3 protein. D genes are given only for firm matches. Size tells how often a clone was seen (once, few, many) or the class of an expanded clone, and some rows leave it out.

j_call: TRBJ2-3
v_call: TRBV19
clone_size: few
d_call: TRBD1
cdr3_nt: TGTGCCAGTAGTACGCCGACAGGGGGTGGAACAGATACGCAGTATTTT
cdr3_aa: CASSTPTGGGTDTQYF

j_call: TRBJ2-5
v_call: TRBV2
clone_size: many
d_call: -
cdr3_nt: TGTGCCAGCAGTGATGTGGGGAGCCAAGAGACCCAGTACTTC
cdr3_aa: CASSDVGSQETQYF

j_call: TRBJ1-5
v_call: TRBV20-1
clone_size: few
d_call: -
cdr3_nt: TGCAGTGCTAGAGATCGGGGGCAAGGCAATCAGCCCCAGCATTTT
cdr3_aa: CSARDRGQGNQPQHF

j_call: TRBJ2-3
v_call: TRBV6-6
clone_size: -
d_call: TRBD2
cdr3_nt: TGTGCCAGCAGTAAACTAAGCGGGGGGGCCTCTGATACGCAGTATTTT
cdr3_aa: CASSKLSGGASDTQYF

j_call: TRBJ1-5
v_call: TRBV30
clone_size: -
d_call: -
cdr3_nt: TGTGCCTGGAGGGAGGGGGATGATCAGCCCCAGCATTTT
cdr3_aa: CAWREGDDQPQHF

j_call: TRBJ1-1
v_call: TRBV6-1
clone_size: -
d_call: -
cdr3_nt: TGTGCCTCAGGAAGGGGATTGAACACTGAAGCTTTCTTT
cdr3_aa: CASGRGLNTEAFF

j_call: TRBJ1-2
v_call: TRBV10-2
clone_size: many
d_call: TRBD1
cdr3_nt: TGCGCCAGCAGAGAGTCAGGGGGCATTAACTATGGCTACACCTTC
cdr3_aa: CASRESGGINYGYTF

j_call: TRBJ1-1
v_call: TRBV19
clone_size: few
d_call: -
cdr3_nt: TGTGCCAGTAGTATCTGGGCGAACACTGAAGCTTTCTTT
cdr3_aa: CASSIWANTEAFF

j_call: TRBJ2-5
v_call: TRBV20-1
clone_size: -
d_call: -
cdr3_nt: TGCAGTGCTAGCCCGACACATCAAGAGACCCAGTACTTC
cdr3_aa: CSASPTHQETQYF

j_call: TRBJ2-5
v_call: TRBV15
clone_size: few
d_call: -
cdr3_nt: TGTGCCACCACCCCGTTCGCCGGAGAGACCCAGTACTTC
cdr3_aa: CATTPFAGETQYF

j_call: TRBJ2-3
v_call: TRBV18
clone_size: -
d_call: TRBD2
cdr3_nt: TGTGCCAGCTCACCACTGACTAGCGGGGCCGGGACAGATACGCAGTATTTT
cdr3_aa: CASSPLTSGAGTDTQYF

j_call: TRBJ2-2
v_call: TRBV9
clone_size: -
d_call: -
cdr3_nt: TGTGCCAGCAGCGCCCGGGGGAACACCGGGGAGCTGTTTTTT
cdr3_aa: CASSARGNTGELFF

j_call: TRBJ1-2
v_call: TRBV7-2
clone_size: many
d_call: TRBD1
cdr3_nt: TGTGCCAGCAGCCTAAGCGCCGGGACAGCGACCAACTATGGCTACACCTTC
cdr3_aa: CASSLSAGTATNYGYTF

j_call: TRBJ2-7
v_call: TRBV29-1
clone_size: many
d_call: -
cdr3_nt: TGCAGCGTTCATGACGGCTACGAGCAGTACTTC
cdr3_aa: CSVHDGYEQYF

j_call: TRBJ2-7
v_call: TRBV7-6
clone_size: many
d_call: TRBD2
cdr3_nt: TGTGCCAGCAGCTTAGGGGCTAGCGGGGGCCGTGGGGCCTACGAGCAGTACTTC
cdr3_aa: CASSLGASGGRGAYEQYF